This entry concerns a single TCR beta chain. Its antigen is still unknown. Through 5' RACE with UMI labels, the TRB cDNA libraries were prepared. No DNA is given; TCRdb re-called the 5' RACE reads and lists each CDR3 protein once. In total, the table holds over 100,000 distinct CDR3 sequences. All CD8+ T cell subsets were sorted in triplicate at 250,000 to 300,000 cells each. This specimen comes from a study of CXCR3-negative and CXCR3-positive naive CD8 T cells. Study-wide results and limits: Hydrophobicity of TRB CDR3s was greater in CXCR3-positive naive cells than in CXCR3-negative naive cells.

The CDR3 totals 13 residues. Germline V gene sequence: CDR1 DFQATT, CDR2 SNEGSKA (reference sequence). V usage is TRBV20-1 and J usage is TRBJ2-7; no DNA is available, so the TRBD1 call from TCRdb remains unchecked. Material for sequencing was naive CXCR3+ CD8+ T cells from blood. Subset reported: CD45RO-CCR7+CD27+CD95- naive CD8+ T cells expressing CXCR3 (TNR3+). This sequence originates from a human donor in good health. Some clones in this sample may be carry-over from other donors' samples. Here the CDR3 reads CSARTGLSYEQYF.